Each of the 32 T cell receptor beta chains below was sequenced from the same sample in a study of blood T cell repertoires in COVID-19. TCRdb's table, derived via immunoSEQ multiplex PCR, lists solely in-frame clones and lacks some. This table holds about 150,000 clones, more than 70% found once. Sequencing was done on a sample of peripheral blood. These receptors originate from a man aged 45-60 years with active or convalescent COVID-19.

The CDR3 nucleotides are TGTGCCAGCAGACTAGGGCCCGGAAACACCATATATTTT. Its translation: CASRLGPGNTIYF. The V call is TRBV5-6, the J call TRBJ1-3; D is undetermined. V lost 5 bases and J 4 bases, leaving 10 bases between the germline ends. CDR3 length: 13 amino acids. Germline V gives CDR1 SGHDT, CDR2 YYEEEE.

This clone was recorded only once. This sequence joins TRBV6-2 or TRBV6-3 and TRBJ1-5, with D unresolved. V was cut by 4 bases and J by 4 bases, with 5 bases left in between. This CDR3 contains 12 residues. The V gene's germline CDR1 is MNHEY and CDR2 SVGEGT. The CDR3: CASSSGNQPQHF. The CDR3 DNA is TGTGCCAGCAGTTCAGGAAATCAGCCCCAGCATTTT.

The gene calls are TRBV6-2 or TRBV6-3 and TRBJ1-6; possibly TRBD1 for D (5 bases). Trimming stripped 2 bases from V and 9 bases from J, with 14 bases between. In germline, CDR1 is MNHEY, CDR2 SVGEGT. The CDR3 runs to 15 residues. The CDR3 sequence: CASSYGGRVSSPLHF. In DNA form, the CDR3 reads TGTGCCAGCAGTTACGGCGGCAGGGTGTCTTCACCCCTCCACTTT.

The rearrangement links TRBV4-3 to TRBJ1-5; tentatively, D is TRBD1 (6 bases). Trimming removed 3 bases from V and 6 bases from J, with 12 bases in between. The CDR3 is made up of 14 amino acids. Germline V CDR1 and CDR2: LGHNA, YSLEER. The CDR3 DNA sequence: TGCGCCAGCAGCCAGGGGGCCATTGGTCAGCCCCAGCATTTT. Encoded protein: CASSQGAIGQPQHF.

The V call is TRBV7-2, the J call TRBJ2-1, with TRBD2 matching over 7 bases. Trimming cost V 5 bases and J 11 bases; bases outside gene matches: 9. CDR3 length equals 13 residues. Germline V gene lookup returns CDR1 SGHTA and CDR2 FQGNSA. CDR3 loop: CASSPGEGRKQFF. The CDR3 nucleotides read TGTGCCAGCAGCCCGGGGGAGGGGCGGAAGCAGTTCTTC.

The J gene is TRBJ1-6, the V gene TRBV7-8; 8 positions match TRBD1. This CDR3 is built from 17 residues. With V trimmed by 4 bases and J by 9 bases, 14 bases remained unmatched. The germline V gene encodes CDR1 SGHVS and CDR2 FQNEAQ. Here the CDR3 reads CASSSPGTGGGGSPLHF. The CDR3 coding sequence is TGTGCCAGCAGCTCTCCCGGGACAGGTGGGGGGGGTTCACCCCTCCACTTT.

CDR3 coding DNA: TGTGCCAGCAGTGATAATGGCCGGGGATGGAAACTGTTTTTT. Its translation is CASSDNGRGWKLFF. The rearrangement joins TRBV25-1 to TRBJ1-4; D call uncertain. The CDR3 is made up of 14 amino acids. Germline V lookup: CDR1 MGHDK, CDR2 SYGVNS. Deletions cut 3 bases from V and 11 bases from J, with 16 bases between.

The J gene is TRBJ2-4, the V gene TRBV24-1; 8 bases are shared with TRBD1. CDR1 and CDR2 from the germline V gene are KGHDR and SFDVKD. The trim removed 4 bases at V and 1 base at J, leaving 5 bases unmatched. The CDR3 runs 16 residues. The CDR3, as DNA: TGTGCCACCAGTGAAGCCGACAGGGGCGCCAAAAACATTCAGTACTTC. Translating it yields CATSEADRGAKNIQYF.

V and J are TRBV4-1 and TRBJ1-2; TRBD1 is a possible D gene (5 bases). This CDR3 is 14 amino acids long. CDR1 MGHRA and CDR2 YSYEKL come from the germline V gene. V dropped 0 bases and J dropped 8 bases, with 13 bases sitting between them. CDR3: CASSQDREGQGYTF. The CDR3 region has the DNA TGCGCCAGCAGCCAAGACAGGGAGGGGCAAGGCTACACCTTC.

CDR3 nucleotide sequence: TGCGCCAGCAGACAGGGGACCTATGGCTACACCTTC. It translates to CASRQGTYGYTF. The chain couples TRBV4-3 to TRBJ1-2; 7 bases line up with TRBD1. Germline trimming cut 6 bases from V and 4 bases from J; bases unmatched to any gene: 2. Germline assignment: CDR1 LGHNA and CDR2 YSLEER. The CDR3 runs to 12 residues.

The gene calls are TRBV29-1 and TRBJ1-2, with 9 bases identical to TRBD1. CDR1 SQVTM and CDR2 ANQGSEA come from the germline V gene. CDR3 length: 12 residues. V gave up 7 bases and J gave up 3 bases; unmatched junction bases: 3. The CDR3 DNA reads TGCAGCGGGGGACAGGGAGACTATGGCTACACCTTC. Amino acid sequence: CSGGQGDYGYTF.

This chain joins TRBV6-4 and TRBJ1-1; possibly TRBD1 for D (5 bases). CDR3 length equals 14 residues. V was shortened by 0 bases and J by 10 bases, with 15 bases between the two germline ends. Per germline, CDR1 MRHNA and CDR2 SNTAGT. CDR3 bases: TGTGCCAGCAGTGACTCATTTCAGGGCGGTCCAGCTTTCTTT. Translating it yields CASSDSFQGGPAFF.

The genes are TRBV9 and TRBJ1-1; TRBD1 is a possible D gene (5 bases). The V end was cut by 0 bases, the J end by 1 base, with 7 bases between. CDR3 length: 14 residues. In germline, CDR1 is SGDLS, CDR2 YYNGEE. The CDR3 sequence is CASSVDGQNTEAFF. In DNA form, the CDR3 reads TGTGCCAGCAGCGTAGACGGACAGAACACTGAAGCTTTCTTT.

The rearrangement links TRBV28 to TRBJ1-4; 9 bases map to TRBD1. CDR1 and CDR2 (germline): MDHEN, SYDVKM. This CDR3 comprises 14 residues. V trimming: 6 bases; J trimming: 3 bases; junction bases outside the gene matches: 2. CDR3 sequence reads: CASSTGGPNEKLFF. DNA for the CDR3: TGTGCCAGCAGCACAGGGGGCCCTAATGAAAAACTGTTTTTT.

The rearrangement uses TRBV4-2 and TRBJ1-1; 7 bases are a match to TRBD1. Per germline, CDR1 LGHNA and CDR2 YNFKEQ. V lost 4 bases to trimming and J lost 4 bases; unmatched junction nucleotides: 3. This CDR3 is 13 amino acids long. The CDR3, as DNA: TGTGCCAGCAGCCGGCAGGGGGGCACTGAAGCTTTCTTT. Residues: CASSRQGGTEAFF.

The rearrangement links TRBV28 to TRBJ1-2; 8 bases are a match to TRBD1. The CDR3 runs 13 residues. With 4 bases clipped from V and 8 bases from J, the junction kept 6 bases outside the gene matches. CDR1 and CDR2 (germline): MDHEN, SYDVKM. CDR3 amino acids: CASSSQGATGYTF. CDR3 sequence (DNA): TGTGCCAGCAGTTCCCAGGGGGCGACCGGCTACACCTTC.

This rearrangement joins TRBV6-4 to TRBJ2-4; D call uncertain. CDR3 length equals 16 residues. Per the germline V gene, CDR1 is MRHNA and CDR2 is SNTAGT. V was pared by 4 bases and J by 1 base, with 14 bases between. CDR3 nucleotide sequence: TGTGCCAGCAGTGTGGAAGAGGTAGCTGCCAAAAACATTCAGTACTTC. Translated, it gives CASSVEEVAAKNIQYF.

This chain connects TRBV15 to TRBJ2-7; TRBD1 matches at 10 bases. The J segment lost 4 bases and the V segment lost 3 bases, leaving 3 bases of the junction unmatched. This CDR3 comprises 14 residues. CDR1 and CDR2 (germline): LNHNV, YYDKDF (reference sequence). The CDR3 region has the DNA TGTGCCACCAGCAGCAGGGACAGGGGTTACGAGCAGTACTTC. Translated: CATSSRDRGYEQYF.

The chain joins TRBV7-9 to TRBJ2-5; 9 bases align to TRBD2. CDR3 length: 16 residues. V shed 1 base, J shed 1 base, and the junction held 4 bases outside the gene matches. Germline V CDR1 and CDR2: SEHNR, FQNEAQ (reference sequence). This CDR3 is CASSLVGLATQETQYF. CDR3 DNA: TGTGCCAGCAGCTTAGTTGGACTAGCGACCCAAGAGACCCAGTACTTC.

The chain has TRBV5-5 and TRBJ2-2, with D perhaps TRBD2 (5 bases). Trimming took 3 bases from V and 4 from J, leaving 10 bases between them. The germline V gene has CDR1 SGHKS and CDR2 YYEKEE (reference sequence). The CDR3 sequence is 14 residues long. CDR3 bases: TGTGCCAGCAGCTGGTCCGAGGGCACCGGGGAGCTGTTTTTT. It is translated as CASSWSEGTGELFF.

This clone turned up a few times. This chain connects TRBV7-2 to TRBJ1-2, with 10 bases fitting TRBD1. Germline trimming cut 5 bases from V and 4 bases from J; bases unmatched to any gene: 13. Germline CDR1 reads SGHTA; CDR2 reads FQGNSA. CDR3 size: 17 residues. Here the CDR3 DNA reads TGTGCCAGCAGCCCTAAGACAGGGGGCCATAACCTCTATGGCTACACCTTC. This codes for CASSPKTGGHNLYGYTF.

The chain has TRBV7-2 and TRBJ1-2, with D perhaps TRBD1 (5 bases). V lost 5 bases and J lost 2, with 12 bases in between. The germline V gene has CDR1 SGHTA and CDR2 FQGNSA. This CDR3 comprises 14 residues. The CDR3 nucleotides are TGTGCCAGCAGCCCCCAGGCAGGGAACTATGGCTACACCTTC. Protein: CASSPQAGNYGYTF.

The chain joins TRBV7-9 to TRBJ2-2, with TRBD2 matching over 7 bases. V was pared by 1 base and J by 2 bases, with 4 bases of the junction left unmatched. Germline assignment: CDR1 SEHNR and CDR2 FQNEAQ (reference sequence). The CDR3 is made up of 16 amino acids. The CDR3 protein is CASSLVGLLNTGELFF. CDR3 nucleotides: TGTGCCAGCAGCTTAGTGGGACTATTAAACACCGGGGAGCTGTTTTTT.

The chain combines TRBV5-1 with TRBJ1-2; 9 positions agree with TRBD1. Per the germline V gene, CDR1 is SGHRS and CDR2 is YFSETQ. V shed 4 bases, J shed 4 bases, and the junction held 11 bases outside the gene matches. The CDR3 is 16 amino acids. CDR3 sequence (DNA): TGCGCCAGCAGCAAAACAGGGGGCGCATCGGGCTATGGCTACACCTTC. Amino acids: CASSKTGGASGYGYTF.

V and J are TRBV6-2 or TRBV6-3 and TRBJ1-1; tentative D call: TRBD1 (5 bases). V was pared by 5 bases and J by 2 bases, with 9 bases between. Germline-derived CDR1 and CDR2 are MNHEY and SVGEGT. There are 13 residues in the CDR3. The CDR3 loop reads CASSKQVNTEAFF. For the CDR3, the DNA is TGTGCCAGCAGTAAACAGGTCAACACTGAAGCTTTCTTT.

The rearrangement joins TRBV6-1 to TRBJ2-1; 8 bases agree with TRBD2. Germline V gene lookup returns CDR1 MNHNS and CDR2 SASEGT. The CDR3 spans 13 residues. V lost 10 bases and J lost 4; bases outside the gene matches: 6. The CDR3 nucleotides are TGTGCCATCACGACTAGCGATTACAATGAGCAGTTCTTC. Its protein is CAITTSDYNEQFF.

The CDR3 bases are TGTGCCAGCAGTCCCCCGGGACAGATCAACACCGGGGAGCTGTTTTTT. Translated: CASSPPGQINTGELFF. V gene TRBV5-5 combines with J gene TRBJ2-2, with 7 bases lining up with TRBD1. Germline CDR1 SGHKS, CDR2 YYEKEE (reference sequence). The CDR3 is made up of 16 amino acids. V was pared by 5 bases and J by 2 bases, with 9 bases of the junction left unmatched.

This clone was found once. The gene calls are TRBV14 and TRBJ2-6; D is uncertain. This CDR3 comprises 15 residues. The germline V and J ends were trimmed by 4 bases and 4 bases, with 11 bases remaining between them. Germline V CDR1 and CDR2: SGHDN, FVKESK. As DNA, the CDR3 is TGTGCCAGCAGCCCCATCCAGGCCGGGGCCAACGTCCTGACTTTC. Its protein is CASSPIQAGANVLTF. Variable domain in full (rest from reference TRBV14 and TRBJ2-6): EAGVTQFPSHSVIEKGQTVTLRCDPISGHDNLYWYRRVMGKEIKFLLHFVKESKQDESGMPNNRFLAERTGGTYSTLKVQPAELEDSGVYFCASSPIQAGANVLTFGAGSRLTVL.

There are a few counts of this clone. This chain connects TRBV7-2 to TRBJ2-3; TRBD2 matches 8 bases. Germline values: CDR1 SGHTA, CDR2 FQGNSA. Trimming removed 5 bases from V and 1 base from J; junction bases left unmatched: 5. The CDR3 has 15 residues. CDR3 bases: TGTGCCAGCAGCCCCGGGGGGGCGGGCACAGATACGCAGTATTTT. It yields the protein CASSPGGAGTDTQYF. Full variable domain (outside the CDR3, taken from reference TRBV7-2 and TRBJ2-3): GAGVSQSPSNKVTEKGKDVELRCDPISGHTALYWYRQSLGQGLEFLIYFQGNSAPDKSGLPSDRFSAERTGGSVSTLTIQRTQQEDSAVYLCASSPGGAGTDTQYFGPGTRLTVL.

The chain couples TRBV29-1 to TRBJ1-2, with 10 bases lining up with TRBD1. J gave up 4 bases and V 2 bases, and 4 bases lay outside the gene matches. This CDR3 is 14 amino acids long. Germline values: CDR1 SQVTM, CDR2 ANQGSEA. CDR3 in DNA: TGCAGCGTTGAAAGGGGGACAGGGGTCTATGGCTACACCTTC. This encodes CSVERGTGVYGYTF.

The gene calls are TRBV7-2 and TRBJ1-5; 7 bases are shared with TRBD1. CDR3 length: 15 amino acids. Germline V lookup: CDR1 SGHTA, CDR2 FQGNSA. The junction had 7 bases not matched to a gene; V was cut back by 1 base and J by 7 bases. DNA for the CDR3: TGTGCCAGCAGCTTAGGGGGGCAGGGGGAGCAGCCCCAGCATTTT. It specifies CASSLGGQGEQPQHF.

The chain joins TRBV28 to TRBJ1-5; D uncertain. Germline-derived CDR1 and CDR2 are MDHEN and SYDVKM. The CDR3 is 15 amino acids. V was shortened by 6 bases and J by 9 bases, with 21 bases between the two germline ends. In DNA form, the CDR3 reads TGTGCCAGCAGACCCCTCGAAAACGCGCGGGGGCCCCAGCATTTT. Its translation: CASRPLENARGPQHF. Full variable domain (missing parts from reference TRBV28 and TRBJ1-5): DVKVTQSSRYLVKRTGEKVFLECVQDMDHENMFWYRQDPGLGLRLIYFSYDVKMKEKGDIPEGYSVSREKKERFSLILESASTNQTSMYLCASRPLENARGPQHFGDGTRLSIL.